The clone carrying this T cell receptor (beta chain) was detected ten times or more. This sample is drawn from a study of T cells in Graves' hyperthyroidism and ophthalmopathy. Study overall: Initial diagnosis, before any treatment, was when peripheral blood was collected.

Trimming cost V 2 bases and J 0 bases, with 13 bases left between them. This CDR3 is 16 amino acids long. From germline, CDR1 is MDHEN and CDR2 SYDVKM. There were TCR beta CDR3 regions amplified from RNA transcripts. HTBI primers were the set used in a first-round RT-PCR of the TCR CDR3. MiXCR was run by TCRdb on the multiplex PCR reads, yielding one entry per CDR3 protein. The sample gives about 610,000 distinct CDR3 sequences, about 15% of which show up once; about 4.5% is in the top ten. Sequences were obtained from blood. The source is a woman between 40 and 50 years old with Graves' ophthalmopathy. The chain joins TRBV28 to TRBJ1-2; D possibly corresponds to TRBD1 (6 bases). The CDR3 loop reads CASSLPDSAANYGYTF. The CDR3 region has the DNA TGTGCCAGCAGTTTACCGGACAGCGCCGCTAACTATGGCTACACCTTC.